One sample yielded the 8 T cell receptor beta chains listed below, sequenced in a study of cytomegalovirus exposure and HLA in healthy donors. Use of 60 Vbeta and 13 Jbeta primers characterized the PCR. Generated by immunoSEQ multiplex PCR, the TCRdb table keeps only in-frame clones and is missing some. The profile shows over 150,000 clones, 79% of them singletons. The sequencing sample was made of PBMCs. Receptor source: a man in his forties in good health and CMV-seronegative.

V is TRBV5-1 and J is TRBJ2-1, with D possibly being TRBD2 (6 bases). The ends were cut back, 0 bases at V and 6 bases at J, with 13 bases in the middle. Germline values: CDR1 SGHRS, CDR2 YFSETQ. The CDR3 contains 15 residues. Here the CDR3 reads CASSLAAGNPNEQFF. In nucleotides, the CDR3 is TGCGCCAGCAGCTTGGCGGCGGGAAACCCCAATGAGCAGTTCTTC.

V is TRBV19 and J is TRBJ1-1; D remains unclear. V was shortened by 7 bases and J by 2 bases, with 11 bases between the two germline ends. The CDR3 consists of 13 residues. CDR1 and CDR2 (germline): LNHDA, SQIVND (reference sequence). The DNA of the CDR3 is TGTGCCAGTAACATCTCCCCAAACACTGAAGCTTTCTTT. It specifies CASNISPNTEAFF.

The J gene is TRBJ1-1, the V gene TRBV25-1; D might be TRBD1 (6 bases). There are 11 residues in the CDR3. V dropped 8 bases and J dropped 11 bases, with 15 bases sitting between them. The germline V gene encodes CDR1 MGHDK and CDR2 SYGVNS. The CDR3, as DNA: TGTGCCAGCGGCCCCTGGGGGGGCGCTTTCTTT. Protein sequence: CASGPWGGAFF.

The chain is built from TRBV18 and TRBJ1-1; D uncertain. V shed 6 bases and J shed 3 bases, with 5 bases lying between them. Germline V lookup: CDR1 KGHSH, CDR2 LQKENI. The CDR3 spans 11 residues. CDR3 nucleotides: TGTGCCAGCTCCTTCGACACTGAAGCTTTCTTT. Amino acids: CASSFDTEAFF. Complete variable domain (other parts from reference TRBV18 and TRBJ1-1): NAGVMQNPRHLVRRRGQEARLRCSPMKGHSHVYWYRQLPEEGLKFMVYLQKENIIDESGMPKERFSAEFPKEGPSILRIQQVVRGDSAAYFCASSFDTEAFFGQGTRLTVV.

This chain connects TRBV12-2 to TRBJ2-4; no DNA check was done on the table's D call, TRBD2. TRBV12-2 is tagged as a pseudogene. The CDR3 is 14 residues long. For the CDR3, the DNA is TGTGCAAGTCAAGTTCGGGTGGCCAAAAACATTCAGTACTTC. Translation: CASQVRVAKNIQYF.

This sequence joins TRBV5-4 and TRBJ1-6, with D possibly matching TRBD1 (6 bases). This CDR3 has 15 amino acids. Germline CDR1 and CDR2: SGHNT and YYREEE (reference sequence). The V end lost 0 bases, the J end lost 7 bases, and 11 bases lay between the germline ends. CDR3 loop: CASSLEPGQNSPLHF. The CDR3 DNA sequence: TGTGCCAGCAGCTTGGAACCGGGACAAAATTCACCCCTCCACTTT.

In its sample, this clone was seen once. The V call is TRBV6-1, the J call TRBJ2-1, with a possible D match to TRBD2 (6 bases). Germline V gene data show CDR1 as MNHNS and CDR2 as SASEGT. This CDR3 is 16 amino acids long. V dropped 1 base and J dropped 5 bases, with 15 bases sitting between them. The CDR3 nucleotides are TGTGCCAGCAGTGAAGGGCGGCGGGACCCAAACAATGAGCAGTTCTTC. It is translated as CASSEGRRDPNNEQFF.

This sequence joins TRBV5-1 and TRBJ1-5; 8 bases match TRBD1. In germline, CDR1 is SGHRS, CDR2 YFSETQ. Trimming at V came to 3 bases and at J to 7 bases, leaving 3 bases not matched to a gene. The CDR3 totals 13 residues. In DNA form, the CDR3 reads TGCGCCAGCAGCTCATCAGGGGGCCAGCCCCAGCATTTT. Translation gives CASSSSGGQPQHF.